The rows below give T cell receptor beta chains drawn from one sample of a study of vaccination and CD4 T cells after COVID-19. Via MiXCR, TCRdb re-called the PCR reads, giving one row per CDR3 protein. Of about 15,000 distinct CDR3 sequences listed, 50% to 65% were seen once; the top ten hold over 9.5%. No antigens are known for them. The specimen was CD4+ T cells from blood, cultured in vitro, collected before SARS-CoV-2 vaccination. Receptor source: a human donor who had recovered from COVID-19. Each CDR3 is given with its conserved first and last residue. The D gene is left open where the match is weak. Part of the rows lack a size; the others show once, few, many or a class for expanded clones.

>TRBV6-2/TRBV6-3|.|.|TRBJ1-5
CASSYMKAMGPQHF
TGTGCCAGCAGTTACATGAAGGCTATGGGGCCCCAGCATTTT
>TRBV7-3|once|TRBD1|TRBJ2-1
CASSLSRGREQFF
TGTGCCAGCAGCTTAAGTAGGGGGCGTGAGCAGTTCTTC
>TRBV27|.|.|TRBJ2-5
CATTRGETQYF
TGTGCCACCACAAGAGGGGAGACCCAGTACTTC
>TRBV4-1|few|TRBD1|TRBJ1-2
CASSQTQDRGPYGYTF
TGCGCCAGCAGCCAGACCCAGGACAGGGGGCCTTATGGCTACACCTTC
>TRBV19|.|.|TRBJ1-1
CASTLGNEAFF
TGTGCCAGTACGTTGGGGAATGAAGCTTTCTTT
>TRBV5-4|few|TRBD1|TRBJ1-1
CASSQGTGTTTEAFF
TGTGCCAGCAGCCAGGGGACAGGAACGACTACTGAAGCTTTCTTT
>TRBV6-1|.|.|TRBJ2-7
CASTNRNEQYF
TGTGCCAGTACGAACAGAAACGAGCAGTACTTC
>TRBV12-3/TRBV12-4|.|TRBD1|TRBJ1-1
CASSGTAGMNTEAFF
TGTGCCAGCAGCGGGACAGCCGGTATGAACACTGAAGCTTTCTTT
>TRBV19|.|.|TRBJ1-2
CASSIQGANYGYTF
TGTGCCAGTAGTATACAGGGAGCTAACTATGGCTACACCTTC
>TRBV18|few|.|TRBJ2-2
CASSPQGVTNTGELFF
TGTGCCAGCTCACCACAGGGGGTAACGAACACCGGGGAGCTGTTTTTT
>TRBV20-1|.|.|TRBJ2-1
CSARRTPASNEQFF
TGCAGTGCTAGAAGGACGCCCGCCTCCAATGAGCAGTTCTTC
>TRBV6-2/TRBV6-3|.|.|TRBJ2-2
CASSRDFTGELFF
TGTGCCAGCAGTCGCGATTTCACCGGGGAGCTGTTTTTT
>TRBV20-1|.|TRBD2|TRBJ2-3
CSARDLAGLDTQYF
TGCAGTGCTAGAGACCTAGCGGGATTAGATACGCAGTATTTT
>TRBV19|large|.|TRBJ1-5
CASNRVGEPQHF
TGTGCCAGTAACAGGGTGGGTGAGCCCCAGCATTTT
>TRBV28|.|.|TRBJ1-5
CASSSTGGATNQPQHF
TGTGCCAGCAGTTCCACCGGGGGGGCTACAAATCAGCCCCAGCATTTT
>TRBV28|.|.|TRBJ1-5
CASSLSGSRQPQHF
TGTGCCAGCAGTTTATCTGGCAGCCGGCAGCCCCAGCATTTT
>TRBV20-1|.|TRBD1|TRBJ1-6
CSATVQGMGSPLHF
TGCAGTGCTACGGTACAGGGGATGGGATCACCCCTCCACTTT
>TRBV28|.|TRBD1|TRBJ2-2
CASIAGQGGTGELFF
TGTGCCAGCATCGCAGGACAGGGCGGAACCGGGGAGCTGTTTTTT
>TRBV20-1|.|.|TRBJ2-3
CSARAYTDTQYF
TGCAGTGCTAGAGCATACACAGATACGCAGTATTTT
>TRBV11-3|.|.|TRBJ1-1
CASSSRRGTNTEAFF
TGTGCCAGCAGCTCGAGAAGAGGGACGAACACTGAAGCTTTCTTT
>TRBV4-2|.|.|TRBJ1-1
CASSQSSLVTEAFF
TGTGCCAGCAGCCAGTCCTCGCTGGTAACTGAAGCTTTCTTT
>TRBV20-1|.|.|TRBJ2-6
CSAPPSSGANVLTF
TGCAGTGCCCCCCCCAGTTCTGGGGCCAACGTCCTGACTTTC
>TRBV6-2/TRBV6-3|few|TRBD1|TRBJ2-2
CASSDGQEQTGELFF
TGTGCCAGCAGTGACGGACAGGAACAAACCGGGGAGCTGTTTTTT
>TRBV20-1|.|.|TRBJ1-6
CSARDGSSYNSPLHF
TGCAGTGCTAGAGATGGGAGCTCCTATAATTCACCCCTCCACTTT
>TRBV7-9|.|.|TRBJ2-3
CASSPKRRIGDTQYF
TGTGCCAGCAGCCCCAAACGGCGAATTGGGGATACGCAGTATTTT
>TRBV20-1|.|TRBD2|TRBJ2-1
CSALEGLAGSSYNEQFF
TGCAGTGCCCTGGAGGGACTAGCGGGAAGCTCCTACAATGAGCAGTTCTTC
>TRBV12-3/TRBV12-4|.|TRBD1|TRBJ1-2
CASSSGTGEDYGYTF
TGTGCCAGCAGTTCCGGGACAGGGGAGGACTATGGCTACACCTTC
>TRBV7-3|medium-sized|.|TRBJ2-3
CASSLPGSDTQYF
TGTGCCAGCAGCTTACCGGGTTCAGATACGCAGTATTTT
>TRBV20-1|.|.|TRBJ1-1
CSALWSENTEAFF
TGCAGTGCTCTTTGGTCGGAGAACACTGAAGCTTTCTTT
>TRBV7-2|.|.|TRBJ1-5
CASSLARTGPQHF
TGTGCCAGCAGCTTAGCTCGCACCGGGCCCCAGCATTTT
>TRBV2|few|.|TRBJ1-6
CASSETSAGLFLSPLHF
TGTGCCAGCAGTGAAACTTCGGCAGGGCTCTTCCTTTCACCCCTCCACTTT
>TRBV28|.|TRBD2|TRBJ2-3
CASSLGAGLDTQYF
TGTGCCAGCAGTTTAGGAGCGGGACTGGATACGCAGTATTTT
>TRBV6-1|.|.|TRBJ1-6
CASSVEGLNSPLHF
TGTGCCAGCAGTGTGGAGGGGCTAAATTCACCCCTCCACTTT
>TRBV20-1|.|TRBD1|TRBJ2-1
CSAVDRDHNEQFF
TGCAGTGCTGTGGACAGGGACCACAATGAGCAGTTCTTC
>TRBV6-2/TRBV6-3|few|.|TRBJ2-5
CASSLQGETQYF
TGTGCCAGCAGTTTACAAGGGGAGACCCAGTACTTC